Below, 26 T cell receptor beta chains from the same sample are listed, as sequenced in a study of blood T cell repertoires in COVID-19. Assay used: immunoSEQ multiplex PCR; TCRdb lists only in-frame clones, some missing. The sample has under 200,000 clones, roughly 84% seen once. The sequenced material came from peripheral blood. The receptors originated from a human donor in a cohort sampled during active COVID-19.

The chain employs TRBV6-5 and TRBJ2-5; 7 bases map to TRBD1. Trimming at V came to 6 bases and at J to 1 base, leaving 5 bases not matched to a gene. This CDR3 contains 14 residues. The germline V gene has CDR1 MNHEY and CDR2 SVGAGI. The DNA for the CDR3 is TGTGCCAGCAGCCGTGGACAGGCCCAAGAGACCCAGTACTTC. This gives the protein CASSRGQAQETQYF.

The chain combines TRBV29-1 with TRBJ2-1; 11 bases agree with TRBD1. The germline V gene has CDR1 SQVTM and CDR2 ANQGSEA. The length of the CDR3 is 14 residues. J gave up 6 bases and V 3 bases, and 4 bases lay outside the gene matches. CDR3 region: CSVERDRGVNEQFF. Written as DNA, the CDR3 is TGCAGCGTTGAGAGGGACAGGGGGGTCAATGAGCAGTTCTTC.

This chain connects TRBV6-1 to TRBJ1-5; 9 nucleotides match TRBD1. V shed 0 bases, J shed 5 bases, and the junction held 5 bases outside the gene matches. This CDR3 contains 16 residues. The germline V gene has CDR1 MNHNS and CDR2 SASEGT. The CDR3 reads CASSEAYRGPYQPQHF. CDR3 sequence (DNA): TGTGCCAGCAGTGAAGCGTACAGGGGGCCTTATCAGCCCCAGCATTTT.

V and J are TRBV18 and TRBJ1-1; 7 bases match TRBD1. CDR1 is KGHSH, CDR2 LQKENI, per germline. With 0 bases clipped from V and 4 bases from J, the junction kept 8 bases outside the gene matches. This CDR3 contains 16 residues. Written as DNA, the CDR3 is TGTGCCAGCTCACCACCGGAAAAGGGGGCCTTCACTGAAGCTTTCTTT. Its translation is CASSPPEKGAFTEAFF.

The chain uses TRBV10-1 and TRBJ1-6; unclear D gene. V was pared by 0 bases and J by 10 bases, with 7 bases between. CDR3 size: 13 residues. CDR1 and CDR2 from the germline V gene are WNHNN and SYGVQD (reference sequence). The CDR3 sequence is CASSESELSPLHF. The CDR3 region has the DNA TGCGCCAGCAGTGAGTCGGAGTTGTCACCCCTCCACTTT.

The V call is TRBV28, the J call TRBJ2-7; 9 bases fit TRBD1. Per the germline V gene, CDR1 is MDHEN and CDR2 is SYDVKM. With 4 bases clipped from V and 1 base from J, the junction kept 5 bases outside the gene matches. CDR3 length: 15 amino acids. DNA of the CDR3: TGTGCCAGCAGTTCTTCCGACAGGGGGTCCTACGAGCAGTACTTC. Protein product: CASSSSDRGSYEQYF.

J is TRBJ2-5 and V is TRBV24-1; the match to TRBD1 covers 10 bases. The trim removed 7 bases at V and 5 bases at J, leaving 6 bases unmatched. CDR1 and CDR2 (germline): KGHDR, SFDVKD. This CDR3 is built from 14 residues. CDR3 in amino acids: CATRDRGSLETQYF. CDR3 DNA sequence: TGTGCCACCAGGGACAGGGGGAGTCTGGAGACCCAGTACTTC.

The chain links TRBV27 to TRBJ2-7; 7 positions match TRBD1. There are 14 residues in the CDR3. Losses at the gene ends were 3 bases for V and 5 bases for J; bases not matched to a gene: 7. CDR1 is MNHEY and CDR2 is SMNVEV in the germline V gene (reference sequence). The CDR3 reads CASSFRDSRDEQYF. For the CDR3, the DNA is TGTGCCAGCAGTTTCCGGGACAGTAGGGACGAGCAGTACTTC.

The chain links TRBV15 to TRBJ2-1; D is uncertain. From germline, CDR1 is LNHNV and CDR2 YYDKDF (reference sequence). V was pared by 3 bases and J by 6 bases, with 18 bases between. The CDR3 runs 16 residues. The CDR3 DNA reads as TGTGCCACCAGCAGCTACCCGCGCGAGAATTTCAATGAGCAGTTCTTC. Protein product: CATSSYPRENFNEQFF.

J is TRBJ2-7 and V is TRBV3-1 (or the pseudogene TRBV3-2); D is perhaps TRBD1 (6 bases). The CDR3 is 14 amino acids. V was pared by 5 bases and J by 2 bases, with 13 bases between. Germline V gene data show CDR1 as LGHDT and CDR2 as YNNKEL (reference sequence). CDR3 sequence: CASSSPGTPYEQYF. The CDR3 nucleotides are TGTGCCAGCAGCTCACCCGGGACACCCTACGAGCAGTACTTC.

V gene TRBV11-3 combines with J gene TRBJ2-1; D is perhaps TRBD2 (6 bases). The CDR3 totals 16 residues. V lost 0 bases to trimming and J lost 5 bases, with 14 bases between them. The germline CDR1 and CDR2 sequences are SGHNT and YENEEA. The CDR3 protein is CASSLDNLRRDNEQFF. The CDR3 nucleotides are TGTGCCAGCAGCTTAGACAACCTTAGGAGGGACAATGAGCAGTTCTTC.

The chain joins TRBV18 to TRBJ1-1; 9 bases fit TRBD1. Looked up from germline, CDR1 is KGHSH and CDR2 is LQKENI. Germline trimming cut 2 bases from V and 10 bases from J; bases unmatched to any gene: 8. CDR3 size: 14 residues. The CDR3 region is CASSPGTGIEGAFF. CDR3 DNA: TGTGCCAGCTCACCAGGGACAGGGATCGAAGGAGCTTTCTTT.

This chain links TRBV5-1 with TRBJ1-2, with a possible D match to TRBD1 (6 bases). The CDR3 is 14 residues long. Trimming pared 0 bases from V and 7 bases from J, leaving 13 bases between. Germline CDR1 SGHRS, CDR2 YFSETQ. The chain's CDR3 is CASSLDSGGLGYTF. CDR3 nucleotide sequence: TGCGCCAGCAGCTTGGATTCGGGGGGCCTTGGCTACACCTTC.

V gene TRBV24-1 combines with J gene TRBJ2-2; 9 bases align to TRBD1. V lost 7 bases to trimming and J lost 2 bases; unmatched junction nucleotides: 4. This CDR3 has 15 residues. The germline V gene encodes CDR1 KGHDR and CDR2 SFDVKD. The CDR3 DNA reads TGTGCCACCAGGGGGGACAGGGTAAACACCGGGGAGCTGTTTTTT. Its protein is CATRGDRVNTGELFF.

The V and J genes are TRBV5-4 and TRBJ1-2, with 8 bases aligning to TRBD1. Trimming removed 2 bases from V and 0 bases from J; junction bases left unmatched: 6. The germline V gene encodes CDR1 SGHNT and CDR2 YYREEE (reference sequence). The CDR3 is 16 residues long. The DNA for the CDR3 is TGTGCCAGCAGCTTAATTGGACAGGGAACTAACTATGGCTACACCTTC. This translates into CASSLIGQGTNYGYTF.

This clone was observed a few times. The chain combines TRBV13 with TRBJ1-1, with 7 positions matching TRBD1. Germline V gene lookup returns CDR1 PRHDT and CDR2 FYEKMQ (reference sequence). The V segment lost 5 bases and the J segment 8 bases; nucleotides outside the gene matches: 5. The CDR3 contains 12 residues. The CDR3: CASSPSDREAFF. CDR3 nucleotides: TGTGCCAGCAGCCCCTCGGACAGGGAAGCTTTCTTT.

CDR3 coding DNA: TGTGCCAGCAGCTTTTCTGGGAGGGCTTATAGCAATCAGCCCCAGCATTTT. Residues: CASSFSGRAYSNQPQHF. The V and J genes are TRBV7-9 and TRBJ1-5, with D hard to call. CDR3 length equals 17 residues. Trimming left V 3 bases short and J 0 bases short, with 15 bases between. The V gene's germline CDR1 is SEHNR and CDR2 FQNEAQ (reference sequence).

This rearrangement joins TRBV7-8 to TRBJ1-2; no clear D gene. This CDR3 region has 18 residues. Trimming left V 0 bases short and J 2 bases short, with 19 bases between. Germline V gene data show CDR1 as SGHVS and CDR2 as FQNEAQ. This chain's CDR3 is CASSLAPLGSAVNYGYTF. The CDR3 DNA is TGTGCCAGCAGCTTAGCGCCTCTCGGCTCGGCGGTGAACTATGGCTACACCTTC.

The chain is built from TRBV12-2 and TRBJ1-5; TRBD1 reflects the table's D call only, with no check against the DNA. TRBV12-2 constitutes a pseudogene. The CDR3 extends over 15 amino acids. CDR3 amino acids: CASRSTGLMGQPQHF. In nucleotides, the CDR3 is TGTGCAAGTCGCTCCACAGGGTTGATGGGTCAGCCCCAGCATTTT.

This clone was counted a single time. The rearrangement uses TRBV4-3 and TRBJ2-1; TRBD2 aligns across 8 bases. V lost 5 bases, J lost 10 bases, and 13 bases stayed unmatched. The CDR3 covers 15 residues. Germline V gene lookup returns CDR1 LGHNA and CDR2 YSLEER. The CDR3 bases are TGCGCCAGCAGCTCTCGGACGGGAGGGCCGGAAGAGCAGTTCTTC. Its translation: CASSSRTGGPEEQFF.

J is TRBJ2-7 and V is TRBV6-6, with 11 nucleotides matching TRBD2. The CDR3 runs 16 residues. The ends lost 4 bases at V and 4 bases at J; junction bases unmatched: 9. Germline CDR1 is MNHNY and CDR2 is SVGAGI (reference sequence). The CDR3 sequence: CASSSTSGGRVYEQYF. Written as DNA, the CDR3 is TGTGCCAGCAGTTCCACTAGCGGGGGCCGGGTATACGAGCAGTACTTC.

CDR3 sequence: CASSISGGRGANVLTF. Here the CDR3 DNA reads TGTGCCAGTAGTATATCAGGAGGGCGCGGGGCCAACGTCCTGACTTTC. The rearrangement joins TRBV19 to TRBJ2-6; D may be TRBD2 (6 bases). Per germline, CDR1 LNHDA and CDR2 SQIVND (reference sequence). This CDR3 has 16 amino acids. V was trimmed by 2 bases and J by 4 bases, leaving 12 bases between them.

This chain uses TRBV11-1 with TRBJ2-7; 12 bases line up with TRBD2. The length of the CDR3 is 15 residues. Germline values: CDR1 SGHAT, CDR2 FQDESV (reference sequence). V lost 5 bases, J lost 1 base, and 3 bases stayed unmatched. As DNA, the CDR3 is TGTGCCAGCAGCCCGGGACTAGCGGGTTCCTACGAGCAGTACTTC. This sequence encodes CASSPGLAGSYEQYF.

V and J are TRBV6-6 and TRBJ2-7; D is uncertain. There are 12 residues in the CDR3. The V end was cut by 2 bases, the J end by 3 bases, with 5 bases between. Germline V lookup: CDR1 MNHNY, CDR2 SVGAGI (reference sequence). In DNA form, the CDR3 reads TGTGCCAGCAGTTACGGAGTCTACGAGCAGTACTTC. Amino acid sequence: CASSYGVYEQYF.

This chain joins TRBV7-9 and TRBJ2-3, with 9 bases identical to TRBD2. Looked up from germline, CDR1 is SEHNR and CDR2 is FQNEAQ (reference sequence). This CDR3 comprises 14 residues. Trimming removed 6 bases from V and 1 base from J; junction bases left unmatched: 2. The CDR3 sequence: CASSRGGGTDTQYF. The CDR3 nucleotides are TGTGCCAGCAGTCGCGGGGGGGGCACAGATACGCAGTATTTT. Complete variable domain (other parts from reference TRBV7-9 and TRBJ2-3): DTGVSQNPRHKITKRGQNVTFRCDPISEHNRLYWYRQTLGQGPEFLTYFQNEAQLEKSRLLSDRFSAERPKGSFSTLEIQRTEQGDSAMYLCASSRGGGTDTQYFGPGTRLTVL.

The CDR3 DNA reads as TGCGCCACCTCGGGGGGTCTGAGCTCCTACGAGCAGTACTTC. Translation: CATSGGLSSYEQYF. The J gene is TRBJ2-7, the V gene TRBV10-1; 7 bases are shared with TRBD2. The germline V gene has CDR1 WNHNN and CDR2 SYGVQD (reference sequence). Trimming removed 10 bases from V and 0 bases from J; junction bases left unmatched: 9. The CDR3 contains 14 residues.